These 15 T cell receptor beta chains originate from one sample sequenced in a study of CD8+ T cells in alopecia areata. Extraction and reverse transcription of RNA yielded cDNA as the sequencing template. TCRdb's copy holds only in-frame clones and misses some; the assay was immunoSEQ multiplex PCR. The sample has around 200,000 clones, roughly 50% seen once. Described treatment: oral pan-JAK inhibitor, 5-10 mg twice daily. The source was CD8+ T cells sorted from blood, collected at week 24, from a patient treated with tofacitinib. Receptors were obtained from a human donor with alopecia areata.

This clone has only a few counts. The V and J genes are TRBV2 and TRBJ2-1; 7 bases match TRBD2. CDR1 and CDR2 (germline): SNHLY, FYNNEI. The CDR3 is 13 residues long. V lost 8 bases, J lost 5 bases, and 6 bases stayed unmatched. CDR3 in amino acids: CASRSGGHNEQFF. DNA for the CDR3: TGTGCCAGCCGGTCGGGGGGACACAATGAGCAGTTCTTC. Based on the CDR3 plus reference TRBV2 and TRBJ2-1, the full variable domain is EPEVTQTPSHQVTQMGQEVILRCVPISNHLYFYWYRQILGQKVEFLVSFYNNEISEKSEIFDDQFSVERPDGSNFTLKIRSTKLEDSAMYFCASRSGGHNEQFFGPGTRLTVL.

The chain joins TRBV5-6 to TRBJ1-1; D gene ambiguous. Trimming stripped 0 bases from V and 7 bases from J, with 7 bases between. The CDR3 extends over 12 amino acids. CDR1 and CDR2 (germline): SGHDT, YYEEEE. DNA of the CDR3: TGTGCCAGCAGCTTGGGTCAGCTTGAAGCTTTCTTT. It is translated as CASSLGQLEAFF.

The sample holds one count of this clone. The chain has TRBV11-2 and TRBJ2-7; D is undetermined. The CDR3 is made up of 13 amino acids. Between the trimmed V and J ends, which lost 2 bases and 2 bases, there was a span of 7 bases. Germline V gene lookup returns CDR1 SGHAT and CDR2 FQNNGV. CDR3 in amino acids: CASSLQDAYEQYF. The CDR3 bases are TGTGCCAGCAGCTTACAGGACGCCTACGAGCAGTACTTC. The whole variable domain, remainder taken from reference TRBV11-2 and TRBJ2-7, is EAGVAQSPRYKIIEKRQSVAFWCNPISGHATLYWYQQILGQGPKLLIQFQNNGVVDDSQLPKDRFSAERLKGVDSTLKIQPAKLEDSAVYLCASSLQDAYEQYFGPGTRLTVT.

The DNA of the CDR3 is TGTGCCAGCACGCTGGGGGATGGCTACACCTTC. Its translation is CASTLGDGYTF. J is TRBJ1-2 and V is TRBV2, with D perhaps matching TRBD1 (5 bases). The V and J ends lost 7 bases and 6 bases respectively, with 9 bases between them. The CDR3 length is 11 residues. Germline CDR1 is SNHLY and CDR2 is FYNNEI.

The rearrangement uses TRBV9 and TRBJ1-2; D possibly corresponds to TRBD1 (5 bases). Germline V gene sequence: CDR1 SGDLS, CDR2 YYNGEE. The CDR3 consists of 15 residues. V was cut by 3 bases and J by 3 bases, with 15 bases left in between. The CDR3 loop reads CASSARVEAHYGYTF. CDR3 nucleotide sequence: TGTGCCAGCAGCGCCAGGGTAGAGGCCCACTATGGCTACACCTTC. Variable domain in full (rest from reference TRBV9 and TRBJ1-2): DSGVTQTPKHLITATGQRVTLRCSPRSGDLSVYWYQQSLDQGLQFLIQYYNGEERAKGNILERFSAQQFPDLHSELNLSSLELGDSALYFCASSARVEAHYGYTFGSGTRLTVV.

This chain connects TRBV11-2 to TRBJ1-4; D might be TRBD1 (6 bases). V dropped 6 bases and J dropped 0 bases, with 11 bases sitting between them. This CDR3 spans 15 amino acids. The germline V gene encodes CDR1 SGHAT and CDR2 FQNNGV. CDR3 sequence (DNA): TGTGCCAGCAGGCCCACAGGGTCAACTAATGAAAAACTGTTTTTT. Amino acids: CASRPTGSTNEKLFF.

The chain links TRBV27 to TRBJ2-1, with D possibly being TRBD1 or TRBD2 (5 bases each). This CDR3 region has 17 residues. Trimming removed 6 bases from V and 0 bases from J, with 18 bases in between. From germline, CDR1 is MNHEY and CDR2 SMNVEV (reference sequence). The CDR3 loop reads CASRGQGTLSSYNEQFF. CDR3 in DNA: TGTGCCAGCAGGGGTCAAGGGACCCTTAGCTCCTACAATGAGCAGTTCTTC.

This clone has only a few counts. The chain links TRBV29-1 to TRBJ2-6, with TRBD2 matching 7 bases. Germline lookup yields CDR1 SQVTM and CDR2 ANQGSEA. The CDR3 totals 16 residues. V was pared by 1 base and J by 0 bases, with 3 bases of the junction left unmatched. CDR3 region: CSVEGGDYSGANVLTF. The CDR3 DNA reads as TGCAGCGTTGAAGGGGGGGACTACTCTGGGGCCAACGTCCTGACTTTC.

This clone came up once. This sample includes further DNA sequences coding for the same CDR3. This rearrangement joins TRBV6-6 to TRBJ2-3; no firm D call. The V gene's germline CDR1 is MNHNY and CDR2 SVGAGI (reference sequence). Trimming shortened V by 2 bases and J by 3 bases, and 6 bases separated the two germline ends. This CDR3 is 13 amino acids long. CDR3: CASSYHPTDTQYF. CDR3 DNA sequence: TGTGCCAGCAGTTACCACCCGACAGATACGCAGTATTTT.

Only a few counts were recorded for this clone. The chain carries TRBV11-2 and TRBJ2-2, with TRBD2 matching over 10 bases. This CDR3 has 15 residues. Germline V gene sequence: CDR1 SGHAT, CDR2 FQNNGV. The trim removed 5 bases at V and 5 bases at J, leaving 5 bases unmatched. CDR3: CASSLGTSETGELFF. DNA for the CDR3: TGTGCCAGCAGCCTAGGGACTAGCGAGACCGGGGAGCTGTTTTTT.

The V and J genes are TRBV4-1 and TRBJ2-3; 9 nucleotides match TRBD1. The CDR3 covers 15 residues. Germline V CDR1 and CDR2: MGHRA, YSYEKL. The J segment lost 6 bases and the V segment lost 1 base, leaving 5 bases of the junction unmatched. CDR3 nucleotide sequence: TGCGCCAGCAGCCAAGCCTTAGGGACAGGGGATACGCAGTATTTT. Its protein product is CASSQALGTGDTQYF.

This clone has only a few counts. The chain couples TRBV29-1 to TRBJ1-1; the D is unclear. The germline V gene has CDR1 SQVTM and CDR2 ANQGSEA. The CDR3 has 12 amino acids. With 6 bases removed from V and 2 bases from J, the gap between germline ends came to 10 bases. This CDR3 is CSVWADNTEAFF. The CDR3 nucleotides are TGCAGCGTCTGGGCCGACAACACTGAAGCTTTCTTT.

Only a few counts were recorded for this clone. The genes are TRBV7-9 and TRBJ2-1; D perhaps matches TRBD2 (5 bases). Germline lookup yields CDR1 SEHNR and CDR2 FQNEAQ (reference sequence). The CDR3 extends over 14 amino acids. V dropped 1 base and J dropped 6 bases, with 10 bases sitting between them. CDR3 loop: CASSLGNAGNEQFF. The DNA of the CDR3 is TGTGCCAGCAGCTTAGGCAATGCGGGCAATGAGCAGTTCTTC.

The rearrangement joins TRBV27 to TRBJ2-7; D remains unclear. CDR3 length equals 11 residues. Germline V gene sequence: CDR1 MNHEY, CDR2 SMNVEV (reference sequence). The V end was cut by 2 bases, the J end by 8 bases, with 7 bases between. The DNA for the CDR3 is TGTGCCAGCAGTTTACATGGACAGCAGTACTTC. It yields the protein CASSLHGQQYF.

The rearrangement joins TRBV2 to TRBJ1-4; no clear D. V was trimmed by 7 bases and J by 8 bases, leaving 20 bases between them. The germline gives CDR1 SNHLY, CDR2 FYNNEI. CDR3 length equals 15 residues. The DNA for the CDR3 is TGTGCCAGCATGAACTCAGTAGGCCGAGCCGAAAAACTGTTTTTT. Amino acid sequence: CASMNSVGRAEKLFF.